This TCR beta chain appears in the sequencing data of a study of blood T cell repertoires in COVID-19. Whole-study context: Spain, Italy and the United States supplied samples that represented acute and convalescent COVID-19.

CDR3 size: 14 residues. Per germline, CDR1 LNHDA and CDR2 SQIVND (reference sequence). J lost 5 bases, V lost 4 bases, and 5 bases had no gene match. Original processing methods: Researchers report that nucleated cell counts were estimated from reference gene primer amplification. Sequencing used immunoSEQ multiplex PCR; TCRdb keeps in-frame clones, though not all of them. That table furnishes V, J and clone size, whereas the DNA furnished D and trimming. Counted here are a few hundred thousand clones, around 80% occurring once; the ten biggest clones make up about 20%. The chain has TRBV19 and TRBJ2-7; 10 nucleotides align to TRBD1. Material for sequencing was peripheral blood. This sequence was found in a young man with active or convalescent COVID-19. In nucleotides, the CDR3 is TGTGCCAGTAGTACGGGACAGGGGACCCACGAGCAGTACTTC. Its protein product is CASSTGQGTHEQYF.